The clone carrying this T cell receptor (beta chain) turned up a few times. Its antigen is unknown. 60 Vbeta and 13 Jbeta primers were used in PCR. Repertoires were generated with immunoSEQ multiplex PCR, while TCRdb's copy carries only in-frame clones and drops some. This sample has some 120,000 clones, with about 8.5% found just once. The CDR3 consists of 15 residues. CDR1 and CDR2 from the germline V gene are LNHDA and SQIVND (reference sequence). V lost 7 bases, J lost 5 bases, and 20 bases lay in between. This sample was included in a study of cytomegalovirus exposure and HLA in healthy donors. Findings and caveats of the study: Analysis was performed later, and it showed HLA-associated TCR beta chains to be more clonally expanded than equally common others.

The TCR sequence derives from a middle-aged man in good health and CMV-seronegative. This sequence joins TRBV19 and TRBJ2-5; D is perhaps TRBD1 (5 bases). The sample comprised PBMCs. This CDR3 reads CASKTADTSGETQYF. In DNA form, the CDR3 reads TGTGCCAGTAAGACTGCGGACACTTCTGGTGAGACCCAGTACTTC.